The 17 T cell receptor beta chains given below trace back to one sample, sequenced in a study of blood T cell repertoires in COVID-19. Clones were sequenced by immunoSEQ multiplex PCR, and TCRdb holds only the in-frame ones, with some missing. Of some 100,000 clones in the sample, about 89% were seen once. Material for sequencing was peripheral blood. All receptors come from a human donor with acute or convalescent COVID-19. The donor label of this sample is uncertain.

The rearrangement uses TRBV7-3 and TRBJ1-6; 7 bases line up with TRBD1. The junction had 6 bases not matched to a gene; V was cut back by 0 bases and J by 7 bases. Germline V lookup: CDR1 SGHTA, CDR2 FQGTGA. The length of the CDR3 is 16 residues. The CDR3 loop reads CASSLTRGGQNSPLHF. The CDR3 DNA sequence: TGTGCCAGCAGCTTAACCAGAGGGGGCCAAAATTCACCCCTCCACTTT.

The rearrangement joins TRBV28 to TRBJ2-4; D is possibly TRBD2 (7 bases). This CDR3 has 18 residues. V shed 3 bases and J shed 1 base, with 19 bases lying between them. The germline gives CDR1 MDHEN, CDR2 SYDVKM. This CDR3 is CASSFQRGGGMAKNIQYF. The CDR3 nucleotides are TGTGCCAGCAGTTTCCAGCGGGGAGGGGGTATGGCCAAAAACATTCAGTACTTC.

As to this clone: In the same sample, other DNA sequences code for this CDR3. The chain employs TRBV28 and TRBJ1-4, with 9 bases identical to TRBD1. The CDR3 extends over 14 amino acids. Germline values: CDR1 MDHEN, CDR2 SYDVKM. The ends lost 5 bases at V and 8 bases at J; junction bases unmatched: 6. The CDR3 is CASSRGQGREKLFF. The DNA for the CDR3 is TGTGCCAGCAGTCGGGGACAGGGAAGGGAAAAACTGTTTTTT.

The CDR3 spells CASRRLGDRYTDTQYF. The CDR3 DNA is TGTGCCAGCAGGCGACTAGGGGACAGGTACACAGATACGCAGTATTTT. J is TRBJ2-3 and V is TRBV27; 8 bases align to TRBD1. This CDR3 spans 16 amino acids. Germline CDR1 reads MNHEY; CDR2 reads SMNVEV (reference sequence). Trimming removed 6 bases from V and 2 bases from J; junction bases left unmatched: 10.

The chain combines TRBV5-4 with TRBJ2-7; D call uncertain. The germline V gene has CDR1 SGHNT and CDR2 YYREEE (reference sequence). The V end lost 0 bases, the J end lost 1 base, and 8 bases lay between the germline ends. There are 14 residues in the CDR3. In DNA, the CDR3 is TGTGCCAGCAGCTTGGGAGATAAGTCCTACGAGCAGTACTTC. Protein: CASSLGDKSYEQYF.

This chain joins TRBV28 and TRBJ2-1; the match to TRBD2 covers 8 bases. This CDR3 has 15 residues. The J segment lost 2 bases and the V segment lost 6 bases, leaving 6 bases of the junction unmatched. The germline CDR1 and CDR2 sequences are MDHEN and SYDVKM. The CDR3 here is CASSPTSGAYNEQFF. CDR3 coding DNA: TGTGCCAGCAGCCCTACTAGCGGAGCCTACAATGAGCAGTTCTTC.

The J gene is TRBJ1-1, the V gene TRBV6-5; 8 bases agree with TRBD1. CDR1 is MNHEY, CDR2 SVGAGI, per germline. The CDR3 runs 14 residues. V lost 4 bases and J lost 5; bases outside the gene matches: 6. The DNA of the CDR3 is TGTGCCAGCAGTTTCGGCAGGGGGCGAACTGAAGCTTTCTTT. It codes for CASSFGRGRTEAFF.

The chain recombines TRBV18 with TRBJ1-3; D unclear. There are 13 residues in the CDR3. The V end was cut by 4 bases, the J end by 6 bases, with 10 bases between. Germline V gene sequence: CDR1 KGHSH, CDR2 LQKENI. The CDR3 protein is CASSQLEENTIYF. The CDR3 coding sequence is TGTGCCAGCTCACAACTGGAGGAAAACACCATATATTTT.

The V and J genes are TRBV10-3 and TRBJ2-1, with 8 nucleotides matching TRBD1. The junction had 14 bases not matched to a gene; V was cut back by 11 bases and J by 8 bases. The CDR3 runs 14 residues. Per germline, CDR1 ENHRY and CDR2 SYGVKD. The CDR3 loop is CASTGGLLKDEQFF. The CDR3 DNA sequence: TGTGCCTCAACAGGGGGACTCCTTAAAGATGAGCAGTTCTTC.

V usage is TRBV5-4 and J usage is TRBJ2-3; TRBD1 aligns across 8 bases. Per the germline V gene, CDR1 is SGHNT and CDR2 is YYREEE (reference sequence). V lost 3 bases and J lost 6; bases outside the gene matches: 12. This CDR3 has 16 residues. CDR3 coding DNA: TGTGCCAGCAGCTCTAGGACAGGGTTTTTCACCGATACGCAGTATTTT. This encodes CASSSRTGFFTDTQYF. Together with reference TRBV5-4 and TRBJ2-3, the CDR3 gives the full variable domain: ETGVTQSPTHLIKTRGQQVTLRCSSQSGHNTVSWYQQALGQGPQFIFQYYREEENGRGNFPPRFSGLQFPNYSSELNVNALELDDSALYLCASSSRTGFFTDTQYFGPGTRLTVL.

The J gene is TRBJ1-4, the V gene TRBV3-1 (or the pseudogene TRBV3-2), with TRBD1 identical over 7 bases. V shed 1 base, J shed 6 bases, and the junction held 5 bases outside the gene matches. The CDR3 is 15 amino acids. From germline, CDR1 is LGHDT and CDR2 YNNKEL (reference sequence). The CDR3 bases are TGTGCCAGCAGCCAAGTACCAGGGGGATATGAAAAACTGTTTTTT. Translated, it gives CASSQVPGGYEKLFF.

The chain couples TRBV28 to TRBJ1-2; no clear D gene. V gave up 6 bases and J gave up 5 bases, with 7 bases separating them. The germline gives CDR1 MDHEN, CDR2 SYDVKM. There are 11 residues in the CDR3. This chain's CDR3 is CASSTLYGYTF. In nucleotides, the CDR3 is TGTGCCAGCAGCACCCTATATGGCTACACCTTC.

The CDR3 nucleotides are TGTGCCAGCAGCATCGGACAGGCTTCCTACAATGAGCAGTTCTTC. Amino acid sequence: CASSIGQASYNEQFF. The chain carries TRBV11-2 and TRBJ2-1; 7 bases map to TRBD1. This CDR3 has 15 residues. Germline assignment: CDR1 SGHAT and CDR2 FQNNGV. V was pared by 5 bases and J by 1 base, with 5 bases of the junction left unmatched.

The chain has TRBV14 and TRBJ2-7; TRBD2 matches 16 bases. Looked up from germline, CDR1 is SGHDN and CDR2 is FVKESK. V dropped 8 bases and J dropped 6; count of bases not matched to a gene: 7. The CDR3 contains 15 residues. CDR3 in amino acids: CASSSGTSGRGEQYF. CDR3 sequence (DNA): TGTGCCAGCTCCTCGGGGACTAGCGGGAGGGGCGAGCAGTACTTC.

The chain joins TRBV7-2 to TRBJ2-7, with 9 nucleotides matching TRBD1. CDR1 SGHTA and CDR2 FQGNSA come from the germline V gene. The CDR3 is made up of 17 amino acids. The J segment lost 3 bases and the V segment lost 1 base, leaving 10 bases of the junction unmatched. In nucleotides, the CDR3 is TGTGCCAGCAGCTTAGGCCCTCCGGGACAGGGTATCTACGAGCAGTACTTC. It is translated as CASSLGPPGQGIYEQYF.

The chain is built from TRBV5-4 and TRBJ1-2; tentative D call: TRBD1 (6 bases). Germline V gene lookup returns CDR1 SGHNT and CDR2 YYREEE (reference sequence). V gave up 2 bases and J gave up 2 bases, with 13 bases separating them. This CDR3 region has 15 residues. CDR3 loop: CASSLGRGENYGYTF. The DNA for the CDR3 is TGTGCCAGCAGCTTAGGCAGGGGTGAAAACTATGGCTACACCTTC.

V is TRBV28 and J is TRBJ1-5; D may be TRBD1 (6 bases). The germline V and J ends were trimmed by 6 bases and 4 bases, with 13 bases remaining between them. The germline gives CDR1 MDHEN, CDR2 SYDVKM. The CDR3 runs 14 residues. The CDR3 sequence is CASSLGQLNQPQHF. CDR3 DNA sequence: TGTGCCAGCAGCCTCGGACAGCTAAATCAGCCCCAGCATTTT.